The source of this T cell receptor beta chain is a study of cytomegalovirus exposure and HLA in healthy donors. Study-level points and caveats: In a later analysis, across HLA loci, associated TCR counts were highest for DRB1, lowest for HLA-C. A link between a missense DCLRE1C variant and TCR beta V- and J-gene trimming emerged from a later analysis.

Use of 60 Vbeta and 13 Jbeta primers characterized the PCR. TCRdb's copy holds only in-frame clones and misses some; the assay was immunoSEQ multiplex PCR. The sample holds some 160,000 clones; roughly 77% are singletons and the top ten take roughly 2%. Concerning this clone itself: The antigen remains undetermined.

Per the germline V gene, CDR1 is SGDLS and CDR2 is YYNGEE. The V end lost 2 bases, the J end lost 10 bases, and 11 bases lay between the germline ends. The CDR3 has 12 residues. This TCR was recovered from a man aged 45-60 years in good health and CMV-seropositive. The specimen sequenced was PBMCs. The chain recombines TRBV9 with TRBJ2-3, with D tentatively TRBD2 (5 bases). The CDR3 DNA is TGTGCCAGCAGCGTGGCACCGGGATCGCAGTATTTT. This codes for CASSVAPGSQYF.